The 25 T cell receptor beta chains below all came from one sample that was sequenced in a study of blood T cell repertoires in COVID-19. Sequencing was performed with immunoSEQ multiplex PCR; in TCRdb, only in-frame clones are kept and a portion is missing. The table includes about 310,000 clones, roughly 88% detected once. The sample consisted of PBMCs or T cells enriched from blood (not recorded which). These TCRs come from a man between 25 and 39 years old who had recovered from COVID-19.

This clone was counted once. The chain recombines TRBV7-8 with TRBJ2-1; the match to TRBD2 covers 8 bases. The CDR3 runs to 18 residues. CDR1 is SGHVS and CDR2 is FQNEAQ in the germline V gene. V shed 1 base, J shed 6 bases, and the junction held 14 bases outside the gene matches. The chain's CDR3 is CASSLGLIAGLLSNEQFF. Here the CDR3 DNA reads TGTGCCAGCAGCTTAGGGCTAATAGCGGGGCTTCTGAGCAATGAGCAGTTCTTC.

The genes are TRBV5-1 and TRBJ2-5; no clear D gene. With 1 base removed from V and 5 bases from J, the gap between germline ends came to 9 bases. This CDR3 spans 13 amino acids. The V gene's germline CDR1 is SGHRS and CDR2 YFSETQ. The CDR3 nucleotides are TGCGCCAGCAGCTTGACGACACGGGAGACCCAGTACTTC. Its protein product is CASSLTTRETQYF.

This rearrangement joins TRBV11-2 to TRBJ1-1; tentatively, D is TRBD1 (6 bases). Germline CDR1 reads SGHAT; CDR2 reads FQNNGV. Trimming removed 1 base from V and 3 bases from J, with 18 bases in between. The CDR3 is 17 amino acids. The CDR3 nucleotides read TGTGCCAGCAGCTTAGGCCTAGGCAGGGGCTCGGACACTGAAGCTTTCTTT. Translation: CASSLGLGRGSDTEAFF.

The chain uses TRBV7-2 and TRBJ1-5, with a tentative D call TRBD1 (5 bases). Germline V gene sequence: CDR1 SGHTA, CDR2 FQGNSA. With 6 bases removed from V and 5 bases from J, the gap between germline ends came to 14 bases. The CDR3 has 14 amino acids. The chain's CDR3 is CASSQGFVDQPQHF. Here the CDR3 DNA reads TGTGCCAGCAGTCAGGGTTTTGTGGATCAGCCCCAGCATTTT.

This sequence joins TRBV18 and TRBJ2-3, with 9 bases matching TRBD2. The germline V gene encodes CDR1 KGHSH and CDR2 LQKENI. This CDR3 region has 16 residues. V lost 5 bases, J lost 1 base, and 7 bases stayed unmatched. Written as DNA, the CDR3 is TGTGCCAGCTCAAACAGCGGGGGGCCCGGCACAGATACGCAGTATTTT. Amino acids: CASSNSGGPGTDTQYF.

The V call is TRBV4-2, the J call TRBJ2-6; 12 nucleotides agree with TRBD1. The CDR3 consists of 21 residues. The V segment lost 4 bases and the J segment 4 bases; nucleotides outside the gene matches: 17. Per germline, CDR1 LGHNA and CDR2 YNFKEQ. CDR3 region: CASSLKVPGQGAVFGANVLTF. The CDR3, as DNA: TGTGCCAGCAGCCTAAAAGTCCCGGGACAGGGGGCGGTCTTCGGGGCCAACGTCCTGACTTTC.

This clone showed up just once. The chain couples TRBV5-1 to TRBJ1-2; the match to TRBD1 covers 7 bases. With 4 bases clipped from V and 5 bases from J, the junction kept 5 bases outside the gene matches. CDR3 length: 13 amino acids. Germline V CDR1 and CDR2: SGHRS, YFSETQ. The CDR3 nucleotides read TGCGCCAGCAGCGCCGGACAGGATTATGGCTACACCTTC. Amino acid sequence: CASSAGQDYGYTF.

The chain combines TRBV7-3 with TRBJ2-3, with 8 bases matching TRBD1. The CDR3 runs 18 residues. Germline CDR1 SGHTA, CDR2 FQGTGA. The ends lost 5 bases at V and 2 bases at J; junction bases unmatched: 15. CDR3: CASSPHPIGQGTTDTQYF. CDR3 in DNA: TGTGCCAGCAGCCCCCACCCCATCGGACAGGGAACCACAGATACGCAGTATTTT.

As concerns this clone: Other DNA sequences from this sample encode an identical CDR3 as well. This rearrangement joins TRBV5-1 to TRBJ1-4; D remains unclear. This CDR3 region has 14 residues. The V gene's germline CDR1 is SGHRS and CDR2 YFSETQ. The germline V and J ends were trimmed by 2 bases and 5 bases, with 10 bases remaining between them. DNA of the CDR3: TGCGCCAGCAGCTTAGGCCCCGGGAATGAAAAACTGTTTTTT. Its translation: CASSLGPGNEKLFF.

This clone showed up just once. The rearrangement links TRBV3-1 (or the pseudogene TRBV3-2) to TRBJ2-2; TRBD1 matches 9 bases. J was trimmed by 0 bases and V by 1 base; bases with no gene match: 3. Germline V CDR1 and CDR2: LGHDT, YNNKEL (reference sequence). The CDR3 runs 17 residues. CDR3 protein: CASSQVRTGANTGELFF. The DNA of the CDR3 is TGTGCCAGCAGCCAAGTGAGGACAGGGGCGAACACCGGGGAGCTGTTTTTT.

The CDR3 is CASSTQGNGNQPQHF. DNA for the CDR3: TGTGCCAGCAGTACCCAGGGAAATGGCAATCAGCCCCAGCATTTT. This chain joins TRBV6-5 and TRBJ1-5; perhaps TRBD1 as D (5 bases). The CDR3 has 15 residues. Germline CDR1 and CDR2: MNHEY and SVGAGI. Trimming pared 5 bases from V and 2 bases from J, leaving 13 bases between.

The V and J genes are TRBV3-1 (or the pseudogene TRBV3-2) and TRBJ1-2, with D hard to call. The CDR3 totals 14 residues. V was cut by 2 bases and J by 4 bases, with 11 bases left in between. Germline assignment: CDR1 LGHDT and CDR2 YNNKEL (reference sequence). CDR3 sequence reads: CASSQTPFSYGYTF. CDR3 coding DNA: TGTGCCAGCAGCCAAACTCCATTTAGCTATGGCTACACCTTC.

The DNA for the CDR3 is TGTGCCAGTAGTCCCGGACAGGATTCACCCCTCCACTTT. Translating gives CASSPGQDSPLHF. The rearrangement links TRBV19 to TRBJ1-6; the match to TRBD1 covers 7 bases. CDR1 LNHDA and CDR2 SQIVND come from the germline V gene (reference sequence). The CDR3 totals 13 residues. The junction had 3 bases not matched to a gene; V was cut back by 5 bases and J by 8 bases.

The gene calls are TRBV5-4 and TRBJ2-1; 8 nucleotides line up with TRBD2. This CDR3 has 15 amino acids. Per germline, CDR1 SGHNT and CDR2 YYREEE (reference sequence). Trimming took 3 bases from V and 4 from J; bases not matched to a gene: 6. For the CDR3, the DNA is TGTGCCAGCAGCTCCGACGGGGGGGGATACAATGAGCAGTTCTTC. Protein product: CASSSDGGGYNEQFF.

This clone was counted only a few times. The rearrangement uses TRBV9 and TRBJ2-7, with 7 bases matching TRBD1. The CDR3 covers 16 residues. The germline gives CDR1 SGDLS, CDR2 YYNGEE. Trimming took 0 bases from V and 1 from J; bases not matched to a gene: 7. The CDR3 coding sequence is TGTGCCAGCAGCGTAGGTCCCGGCAGGGGGTCCTACGAGCAGTACTTC. This encodes CASSVGPGRGSYEQYF.

The rearrangement joins TRBV3-1 (or the pseudogene TRBV3-2) to TRBJ2-3; 9 nucleotides align to TRBD2. The germline V gene encodes CDR1 LGHDT and CDR2 YNNKEL (reference sequence). This CDR3 is 15 amino acids long. The ends lost 3 bases at V and 4 bases at J; junction bases unmatched: 5. The CDR3 DNA sequence: TGTGCCAGCAGCCAGGTAGCGGGGGTATCAGATACGCAGTATTTT. Its translation: CASSQVAGVSDTQYF.

The chain combines TRBV7-8 with TRBJ1-4, with D possibly being TRBD1 (5 bases). The germline V gene has CDR1 SGHVS and CDR2 FQNEAQ. The V end lost 5 bases, the J end lost 12 bases, and 22 bases lay between the germline ends. This CDR3 comprises 15 residues. The CDR3 coding sequence is TGTGCCAGCAGCGCCTGGGACGCCGTTTCGGGAGAACTGTTTTTT. Its protein product is CASSAWDAVSGELFF. Filled out from reference TRBV7-8 and TRBJ1-4, the complete variable domain reads GAGVSQSPRYKVAKRGQDVALRCDPISGHVSLFWYQQALGQGPEFLTYFQNEAQLDKSGLPSDRFFAERPEGSVSTLKIQRTQQEDSAVYLCASSAWDAVSGELFFGSGTQLSVL.

The genes are TRBV11-2 and TRBJ2-5; a possible D gene is TRBD2 (7 bases). V dropped 4 bases and J dropped 2 bases, with 11 bases sitting between them. Looked up from germline, CDR1 is SGHAT and CDR2 is FQNNGV. The CDR3 runs 14 residues. CDR3 sequence: CASSYRGAQETQYF. CDR3 sequence (DNA): TGTGCCAGCAGCTACCGGGGGGCACAAGAGACCCAGTACTTC.

The chain recombines TRBV4-2 with TRBJ1-4; D possibly corresponds to TRBD1 (5 bases). The CDR3 totals 15 residues. V shed 0 bases and J shed 4 bases, with 9 bases lying between them. Germline-derived CDR1 and CDR2 are LGHNA and YNFKEQ. In DNA form, the CDR3 reads TGTGCCAGCAGCCAAGAGGGGGGGTATAATGAAAAACTGTTTTTT. It is translated as CASSQEGGYNEKLFF.

The chain employs TRBV7-2 and TRBJ2-5; D uncertain. Per germline, CDR1 SGHTA and CDR2 FQGNSA. The CDR3 consists of 19 residues. The V end lost 5 bases, the J end lost 3 bases, and 28 bases lay between the germline ends. The CDR3 spells CASSRKAYITVTVKETQYF. DNA of the CDR3: TGTGCCAGCAGCCGTAAAGCGTATATAACGGTTACCGTTAAAGAGACCCAGTACTTC.

This clone has just a few counts. The chain couples TRBV7-8 to TRBJ1-5; D perhaps matches TRBD1 (5 bases). The CDR3 sequence is 15 residues long. Trimming shortened V by 5 bases and J by 2 bases, and 13 bases separated the two germline ends. The germline V gene has CDR1 SGHVS and CDR2 FQNEAQ. For the CDR3, the DNA is TGTGCCAGCAGCCCCCCCGGGGGAGGCAATCAGCCCCAGCATTTT. Encoded protein: CASSPPGGGNQPQHF.

V and J are TRBV18 and TRBJ1-1; D uncertain. The CDR3 consists of 14 residues. Germline V gene sequence: CDR1 KGHSH, CDR2 LQKENI. V lost 3 bases and J lost 2, with 10 bases in between. The CDR3 reads CASSPQEINTEAFF. The DNA of the CDR3 is TGTGCCAGCTCACCGCAGGAAATTAACACTGAAGCTTTCTTT.

CDR3 in DNA: TGTGCCAGCAGCTTGGAGGGGGGGAATTCACCCCTCCACTTT. Translation gives CASSLEGGNSPLHF. V is TRBV5-4 and J is TRBJ1-6; a possible D gene is TRBD1 (6 bases). Germline V gives CDR1 SGHNT, CDR2 YYREEE (reference sequence). The V end was cut by 0 bases, the J end by 7 bases, with 8 bases between. The length of the CDR3 is 14 residues.

The rearrangement joins TRBV7-2 to TRBJ1-3, with TRBD1 identical over 7 bases. The V gene's germline CDR1 is SGHTA and CDR2 FQGNSA. This CDR3 is built from 14 residues. The trim removed 5 bases at V and 7 bases at J, leaving 8 bases unmatched. CDR3 protein: CASSPGQSANTIYF. In DNA form, the CDR3 reads TGTGCCAGCAGCCCGGGACAGTCTGCCAACACCATATATTTT.

The chain carries TRBV5-3 and TRBJ1-5; TRBD1 might be the D (5 bases). Being an ORF, TRBV5-3 has a function that is uncertain. Trimming took off 4 bases at V and 3 bases at J, with 14 bases between the two ends. The CDR3 length is 15 residues. CDR3 bases: TGTGCCAGAAGCATGATGGGACTGCTCAATCAGCCCCAGCATTTT. Translation gives CARSMMGLLNQPQHF.